Given below is one TCR beta chain in context. The antigen remains unidentified. The authors ran a second PCR of roughly 7 to 11 cycles using a sample-barcoded 5' primer and a J-beta primer mix. Via MiXCR, TCRdb re-called the 5' RACE reads, giving one row per CDR3 protein. The sample lists about 970,000 distinct CDR3 sequences; roughly 51% were seen once. These data come from a study of blood T cells in healthy people across ages. Study results and caveats: More naive CD4+ cells and higher diversity marked long-lived donors relative to aged donors. The lack of PBMC sorting stopped any conclusive naive versus antigen-experienced comparison. It was held that the diversity estimates obtained from one million T cells were underestimates.

Germline V gives CDR1 DFQATT, CDR2 SNEGSKA (reference sequence). The CDR3 consists of 16 residues. The trim removed 0 bases at V and 3 bases at J, leaving 6 bases unmatched. Input material: blood. This TCR derives from a woman in her sixties or seventies in good health. V and J are TRBV20-1 and TRBJ2-3; 10 bases map to TRBD2. In DNA, the CDR3 is TGCAGTGCTAGAGATCCTAGCGGGAGTAGAACAGATACGCAGTATTTT. Amino acid sequence: CSARDPSGSRTDTQYF.